The TCR beta chain under discussion was sequenced for a study of blood T cell repertoires in COVID-19. The data were produced by immunoSEQ multiplex PCR, yet TCRdb's version contains in-frame clones alone and is incomplete. The table records more than 15,000 clones, approximately 90% of them present only once. The CDR3 runs 16 residues. The V call is TRBV21-1, the J call TRBJ2-7; TRBD1 is the table's D call, not checked against the DNA. TRBV21-1 is recorded as a pseudogene. Sequencing was performed on peripheral blood. This clonotype was sampled from a human donor with active COVID-19. The donor label of this sample is uncertain. The CDR3 region has the DNA TGTGCCAGCAGCACCCTACAGGTTCGAAACGGCTACGAGCAGTACTTC. This codes for CASSTLQVRNGYEQYF.